This T cell receptor beta chain was profiled in a study of cytomegalovirus exposure and HLA in healthy donors. Study outcomes and limitations: In a later analysis, DRB1 alleles had the most associated TCRs; HLA-C alleles the fewest.

Both 60 Vbeta primers and 13 Jbeta primers went into the PCR. Assay used: immunoSEQ multiplex PCR; TCRdb lists only in-frame clones, some missing. The sample holds about 130,000 clones. Points on this clone: Its antigen is as yet unknown.

The CDR3 has 16 residues. Germline V gene data show CDR1 as WNHNN and CDR2 as SYGVQD (reference sequence). The V end was cut by 9 bases, the J end by 0 bases, with 20 bases between. Sequencing was carried out using PBMCs. The V and J genes are TRBV10-1 and TRBJ1-2; D gene unclear. The TCR comes from a man between 18 and 35 years old in good health and CMV-seronegative. CDR3 nucleotide sequence: TGCGCCAGTGTGCTCAGGTGCCCTTTTTCTAACTATGGCTACACCTTC. Translated: CASVLRCPFSNYGYTF.